Listed here is a single T cell receptor beta chain. The antigen remains unidentified. With a J-beta primer mix and a sample-barcoded 5' primer, a second PCR ran about 6 to 11 cycles. MiXCR, run by TCRdb on the 5' RACE reads, gives a single entry per CDR3 protein. The data contain over 1,300,000 distinct CDR3 sequences, 45% to 70% of them singletons. The data derive from a study of blood T cells in healthy people across ages. Study-level findings and limits: Estimates of diversity drawn from one million T cells were considered underestimates.

CDR1 and CDR2 from the germline V gene are MNHEY and SVGEGT. The V end was cut by 10 bases, the J end by 1 base, with 11 bases between. The CDR3 runs 14 residues. About 10 milliliters was the volume of peripheral blood drawn from each donor. This sequence joins TRBV6-2 or TRBV6-3 and TRBJ2-6, with D hard to call. The sequenced material came from blood. This TCR derives from a man between 18 and 29 years old in good health. The CDR3: CAIKDPSGANVLTF. CDR3 DNA sequence: TGTGCCATCAAGGACCCTTCTGGGGCCAACGTCCTGACTTTC.